This entry concerns a single T cell receptor beta chain. Its specificity is not known. The data originate from a study of monozygotic twins with inflammatory bowel disease. TCRdb reanalyzed the 5' RACE reads, giving one entry per CDR3 protein sequence and no DNA. This table lists about 210,000 distinct CDR3 sequences. The study, taken as a whole, reports: The data offered no way to tell different T cell subtypes apart.

Sequencing used blood. The sequence was obtained from a human donor with ulcerative colitis or Crohn's disease, or a healthy co-twin of an affected twin (not recorded which).

The CDR3 loop reads CASRRSGGDTQYF. V gene TRBV11-2 combines with J gene TRBJ2-3; TCRdb selects TRBD2, and the lack of DNA leaves this call unchecked. The CDR3 loop spans 13 amino acids. Germline-derived CDR1 and CDR2 are SGHAT and FQNNGV.